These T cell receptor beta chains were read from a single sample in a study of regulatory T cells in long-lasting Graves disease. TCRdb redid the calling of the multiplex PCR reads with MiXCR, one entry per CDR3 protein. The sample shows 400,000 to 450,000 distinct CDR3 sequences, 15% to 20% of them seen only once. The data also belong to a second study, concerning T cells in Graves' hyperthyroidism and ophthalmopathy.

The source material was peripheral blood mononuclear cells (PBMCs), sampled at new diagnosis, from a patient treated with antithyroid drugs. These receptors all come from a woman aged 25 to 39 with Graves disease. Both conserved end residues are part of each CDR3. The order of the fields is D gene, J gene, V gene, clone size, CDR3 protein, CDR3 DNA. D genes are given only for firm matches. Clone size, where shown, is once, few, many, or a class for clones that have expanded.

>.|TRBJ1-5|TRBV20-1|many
CSAQTGSYYQPQHF
TGCAGTGCCCAGACAGGATCTTACTATCAGCCCCAGCATTTT
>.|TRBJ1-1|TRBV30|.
CAWSVDFGVMNTEAFF
TGTGCCTGGAGTGTAGATTTTGGGGTTATGAACACTGAAGCTTTCTTT
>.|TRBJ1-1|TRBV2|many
CASTGDGTEAFF
TGTGCCAGCACAGGGGATGGCACTGAAGCTTTCTTT
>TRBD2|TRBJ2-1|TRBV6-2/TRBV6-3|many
CASSDQAGAYNEQFF
TGTGCCAGCAGTGATCAAGCGGGAGCCTACAATGAGCAGTTCTTC
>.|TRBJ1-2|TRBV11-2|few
CASSLDPRGTGGYTF
TGTGCCAGCAGCTTAGATCCGCGGGGCACGGGGGGCTACACCTTC
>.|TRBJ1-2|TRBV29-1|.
CSGGADYGYTF
TGCAGCGGGGGGGCGGACTATGGCTACACCTTC
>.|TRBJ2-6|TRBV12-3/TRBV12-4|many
CASRKRQSSGANVLTF
TGTGCCAGCAGGAAACGACAGAGCTCTGGGGCCAACGTCCTGACTTTC
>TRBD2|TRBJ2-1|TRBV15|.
CATSRRGSSYNEQFF
TGTGCCACCAGCCGTCGCGGGAGCTCCTACAATGAGCAGTTCTTC
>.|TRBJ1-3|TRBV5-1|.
CASSFNPRGESSGNTIYF
TGCGCCAGCAGCTTTAATCCTCGGGGCGAAAGCTCTGGAAACACCATATATTTT
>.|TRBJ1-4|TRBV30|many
CAWSVRGRGTNEKLFF
TGTGCCTGGAGTGTACGTGGAAGGGGCACTAATGAAAAACTGTTTTTT
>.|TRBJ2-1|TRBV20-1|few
CSAPQGVAAGTLANEQFF
TGCAGTGCCCCCCAAGGGGTGGCGGCCGGAACTTTAGCCAATGAGCAGTTCTTC
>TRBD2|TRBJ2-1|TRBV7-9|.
CASRLAGEYNEQFF
TGTGCCAGCAGGCTAGCGGGAGAGTACAATGAGCAGTTCTTC
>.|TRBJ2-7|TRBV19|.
CASSMGDGYEQYF
TGTGCCAGTAGTATGGGTGACGGATACGAGCAGTACTTC
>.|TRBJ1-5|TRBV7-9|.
CASSRESSNQPQHF
TGTGCCAGCAGCCGTGAGAGTAGCAATCAGCCCCAGCATTTT
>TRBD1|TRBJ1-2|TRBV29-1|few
CSVLVRDRVDGYTF
TGCAGCGTTTTAGTCCGGGACAGGGTCGATGGCTACACCTTC
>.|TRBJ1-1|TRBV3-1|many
CASSQGAGSRTEAFF
TGTGCCAGCAGCCAAGGGGCCGGATCCCGCACTGAAGCTTTCTTT
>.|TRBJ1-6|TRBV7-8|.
CASSSRGERGNSPLHF
TGTGCCAGCAGCTCAAGAGGGGAAAGGGGTAATTCACCCCTCCACTTT
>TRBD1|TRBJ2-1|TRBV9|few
CASSVPATGFAEQFF
TGTGCCAGCAGCGTTCCTGCGACAGGGTTTGCTGAGCAGTTCTTC
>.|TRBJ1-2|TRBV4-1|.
CASSQEGEGSFF
TGCGCCAGCAGCCAAGAAGGCGAAGGTTCCTTCTTC
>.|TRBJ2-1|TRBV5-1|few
CASSLVLDAYNEQFF
TGCGCCAGCAGCTTGGTTCTAGATGCCTACAATGAGCAGTTCTTC
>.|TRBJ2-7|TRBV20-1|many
CSASQGTRDEQYF
TGCAGTGCTAGTCAGGGGACGAGGGACGAGCAGTACTTC
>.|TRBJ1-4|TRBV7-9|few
CACRDTATNEKLFF
TGTGCCTGCAGGGATACTGCAACTAATGAAAAACTGTTTTTT
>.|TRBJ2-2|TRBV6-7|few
CASSRFQDGTGELFF
TGTGCCAGCAGCCGTTTCCAGGATGGAACCGGGGAGCTGTTTTTT
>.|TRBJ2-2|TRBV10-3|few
CAISESYGGLNTGELFF
TGTGCCATCAGTGAGTCTTACGGAGGGCTGAACACCGGGGAGCTGTTTTTT
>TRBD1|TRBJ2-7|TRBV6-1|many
CASRRLRDRSSYEQYF
TGTGCCAGCAGGAGGTTAAGGGACAGATCTTCCTACGAGCAGTACTTC
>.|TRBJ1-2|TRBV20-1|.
CSAREGGYGYTF
TGCAGTGCTAGAGAGGGGGGCTATGGCTACACCTTC
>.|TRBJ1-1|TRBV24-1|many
CATSDLPPEGTGTEAFF
TGTGCCACCAGTGATTTGCCCCCAGAGGGCACAGGTACCGAAGCTTTCTTT
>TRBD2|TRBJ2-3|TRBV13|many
CASSPSAGGRTDTQYF
TGTGCCAGCAGCCCCAGTGCGGGGGGACGCACAGATACGCAGTATTTT
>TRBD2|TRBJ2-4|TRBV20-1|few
CSARGAEREKGRTKNIQYF
TGCAGTGCTAGAGGGGCCGAGCGGGAGAAAGGGAGGACCAAAAACATTCAGTACTTC
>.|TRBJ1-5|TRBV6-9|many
CASSSDVGTHPYSNQPQHF
TGTGCCAGCAGTTCCGACGTAGGAACTCACCCATATAGCAATCAGCCCCAGCATTTT
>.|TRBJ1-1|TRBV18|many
CASSPAGEGTEAFF
TGTGCCAGCTCACCAGCAGGGGAAGGCACTGAAGCTTTCTTT
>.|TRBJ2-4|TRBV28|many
CASGRGTAAKNIQYF
TGTGCCAGCGGGCGCGGGACGGCAGCCAAAAACATTCAGTACTTC
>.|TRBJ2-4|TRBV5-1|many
CASSLGQTRYIQYF
TGCGCCAGCAGCCTAGGACAGACGAGATACATTCAGTACTTC
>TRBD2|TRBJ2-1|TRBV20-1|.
CSAESKAGGWGNEQFF
TGCAGTGCAGAATCTAAAGCGGGAGGGTGGGGCAATGAGCAGTTCTTC
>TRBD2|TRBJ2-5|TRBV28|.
CASILAGGAETQYF
TGTGCCAGCATTCTAGCGGGGGGGGCCGAGACCCAGTACTTC
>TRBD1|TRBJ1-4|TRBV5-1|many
CASSSGQAGEKLFF
TGCGCCAGCAGCTCTGGACAGGCTGGAGAAAAACTGTTTTTT
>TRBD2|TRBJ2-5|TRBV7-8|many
CASSIRDYQGAQYF
TGTGCCAGCAGCATCCGGGACTACCAAGGGGCCCAGTACTTC
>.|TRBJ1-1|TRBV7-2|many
CASSTDRRMNTEAFF
TGTGCCAGCAGCACCGACAGGCGGATGAACACTGAAGCTTTCTTT
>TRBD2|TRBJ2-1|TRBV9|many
CASSTQGPGTSASNEQFF
TGTGCCAGCAGCACCCAAGGCCCGGGGACTAGTGCGTCCAATGAGCAGTTCTTC
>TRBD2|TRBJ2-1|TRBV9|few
CASSVVSLAGGAGGQFF
TGTGCCAGCAGCGTAGTTTCTCTAGCGGGAGGGGCCGGGGGGCAGTTCTTC
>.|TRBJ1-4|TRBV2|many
CASTGDSRALFF
TGTGCCAGCACGGGGGATTCCCGGGCGCTGTTTTTT
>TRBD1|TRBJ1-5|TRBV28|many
CASSSPTGQGQPQHF
TGTGCCAGCAGTTCCCCGACAGGGCAGGGTCAGCCCCAGCATTTT
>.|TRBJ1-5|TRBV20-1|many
CSANPGLTGNQPQHF
TGCAGTGCTAACCCTGGGCTGACAGGAAATCAGCCCCAGCATTTT
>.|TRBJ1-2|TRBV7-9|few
CASSADVSKWGYTF
TGTGCCAGCAGCGCGGACGTTTCTAAGTGGGGCTACACCTTC
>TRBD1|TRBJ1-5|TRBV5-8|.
CASSLGQISNQPQHF
TGTGCCAGCAGCCTGGGACAGATTAGCAATCAGCCCCAGCATTTT
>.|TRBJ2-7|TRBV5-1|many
CASGLTSSYEQYF
TGCGCCAGCGGACTGACGAGCTCCTACGAGCAGTACTTC
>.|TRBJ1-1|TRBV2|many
CASSQQDEAFF
TGTGCCAGCAGCCAACAGGATGAAGCTTTCTTT
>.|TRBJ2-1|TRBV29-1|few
CSVPRGANEQFF
TGCAGCGTTCCCCGAGGGGCCAATGAGCAGTTCTTC
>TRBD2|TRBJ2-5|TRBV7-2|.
CASTGGIQETQYF
TGTGCCAGCACGGGAGGTATCCAAGAGACCCAGTACTTC
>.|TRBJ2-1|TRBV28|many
CASRWSSYNEQFF
TGTGCCAGCCGATGGAGCTCCTACAATGAGCAGTTCTTC
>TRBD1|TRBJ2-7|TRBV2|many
CASRAGTGLYEQYF
TGTGCCAGCAGGGCCGGGACAGGGCTTTACGAGCAGTACTTC
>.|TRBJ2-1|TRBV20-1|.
CSARLDYNDEQFF
TGCAGTGCTAGGCTGGACTATAACGATGAGCAGTTCTTC
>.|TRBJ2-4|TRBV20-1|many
CSAAGTVDIQYF
TGCAGTGCGGCCGGAACAGTGGACATTCAGTACTTC